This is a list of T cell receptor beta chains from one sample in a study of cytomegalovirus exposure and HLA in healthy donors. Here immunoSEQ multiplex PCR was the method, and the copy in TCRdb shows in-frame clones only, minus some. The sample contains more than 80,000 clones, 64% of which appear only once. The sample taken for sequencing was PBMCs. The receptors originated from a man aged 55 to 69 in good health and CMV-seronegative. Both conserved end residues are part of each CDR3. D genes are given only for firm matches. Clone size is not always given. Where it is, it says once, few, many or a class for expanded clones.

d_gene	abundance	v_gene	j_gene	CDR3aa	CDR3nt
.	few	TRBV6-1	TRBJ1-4	CASRAGNEKLFF	TGTGCCAGCAGGGCGGGGAATGAAAAACTGTTTTTT
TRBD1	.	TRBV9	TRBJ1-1	CASSVDQGAGTEAFF	TGTGCCAGCAGCGTAGATCAGGGGGCGGGCACTGAAGCTTTCTTT
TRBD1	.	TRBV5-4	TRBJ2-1	CASNPTGGSYNEQFF	TGTGCCAGCAACCCGACAGGGGGGTCCTACAATGAGCAGTTCTTC
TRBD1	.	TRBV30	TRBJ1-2	CAWSVGTGGFYGYTF	TGTGCCTGGAGTGTCGGGACAGGGGGGTTCTATGGCTACACCTTC
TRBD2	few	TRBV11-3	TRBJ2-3	CASSSGLAGETDTQYF	TGTGCCAGCAGCTCCGGACTAGCGGGGGAGACAGATACGCAGTATTTT
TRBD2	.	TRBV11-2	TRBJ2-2	CASSLERIAGNTGELFF	TGTGCCAGCAGCTTAGAGAGAATAGCGGGAAACACCGGGGAGCTGTTTTTT
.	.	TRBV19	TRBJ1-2	CASRRDPANYGYTF	TGTGCCAGTAGGCGGGACCCTGCTAACTATGGCTACACCTTC
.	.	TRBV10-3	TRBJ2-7	CAIEDRESYEQYF	TGTGCCATCGAGGACAGAGAATCCTACGAGCAGTACTTC
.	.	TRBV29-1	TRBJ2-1	CSVDVASYNEQFF	TGCAGCGTTGACGTGGCCTCCTACAATGAGCAGTTCTTC
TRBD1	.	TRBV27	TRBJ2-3	CASSYRGRTDTQYF	TGTGCCAGCAGTTACAGGGGACGCACAGATACGCAGTATTTT
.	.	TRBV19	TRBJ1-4	CASTGTEPTNEKLFF	TGTGCCAGTACCGGAACGGAGCCAACTAATGAAAAACTGTTTTTT
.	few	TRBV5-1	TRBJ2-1	CASSLQGSSYNEQFF	TGCGCCAGCAGCTTGCAGGGTTCCTCCTACAATGAGCAGTTCTTC
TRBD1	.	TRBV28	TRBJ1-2	CASSSTHRGGYTF	TGTGCCAGCTCCTCTACTCACAGGGGGGGCTACACCTTC
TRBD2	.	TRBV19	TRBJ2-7	CASSKELARSYEQYF	TGTGCCAGTAGCAAAGAACTAGCGCGGTCCTACGAGCAGTACTTC
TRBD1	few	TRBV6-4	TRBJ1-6	CASSPTGENSPLHF	TGTGCCAGCAGCCCGACAGGGGAGAATTCACCCCTCCACTTT
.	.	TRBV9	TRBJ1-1	CASSVAGNTEAFF	TGTGCCAGCAGCGTAGCGGGGAACACTGAAGCTTTCTTT
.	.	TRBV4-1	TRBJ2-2	CASSQFVANTGELFF	TGCGCCAGCAGCCAATTTGTCGCGAACACCGGGGAGCTGTTTTTT
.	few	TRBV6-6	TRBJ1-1	CASSYPGQNTEAFF	TGTGCCAGCAGTTACCCGGGACAGAACACTGAAGCTTTCTTT
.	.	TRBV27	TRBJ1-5	CASSAGTSHNQPQHF	TGTGCCAGCAGTGCTGGGACATCGCACAATCAGCCCCAGCATTTT
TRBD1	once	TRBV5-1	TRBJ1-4	CASSSLPQGAREKLFF	TGCGCCAGCAGCTCCCTTCCACAGGGGGCAAGGGAAAAACTGTTTTTT
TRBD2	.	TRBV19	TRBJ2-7	CASSVGLAFF	TGTGCCAGTAGTGTCGGACTAGCCTTCTTC
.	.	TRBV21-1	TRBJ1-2	CASSKEETGRGYGYTF	TGTGCCAGCAGCAAAGAGGAAACAGGTCGAGGCTATGGCTACACCTTC
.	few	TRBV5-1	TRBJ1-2	CASSLESTVSGYTF	TGCGCCAGCAGCTTGGAGTCAACGGTGAGCGGCTACACCTTC
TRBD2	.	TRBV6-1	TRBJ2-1	CATPTSGDYNEQFF	TGTGCCACCCCGACTAGCGGAGATTACAATGAGCAGTTCTTC
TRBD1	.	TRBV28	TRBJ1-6	CASSPVGQRHRVSPLHF	TGTGCCAGCAGTCCGGTGGGACAGCGGCATCGGGTTTCACCCCTCCACTTT
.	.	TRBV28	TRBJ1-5	CASSLVARGNQPQHF	TGTGCCAGCAGTTTGGTTGCCAGGGGCAATCAGCCCCAGCATTTT
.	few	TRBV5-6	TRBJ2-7	CASSPGGGTYEQYF	TGTGCCAGCAGCCCCGGCGGCGGGACCTACGAGCAGTACTTC
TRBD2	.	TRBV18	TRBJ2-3	CASSPRTSGGPDTQYF	TGTGCCAGCTCACCTCGGACTAGCGGAGGGCCAGATACGCAGTATTTT
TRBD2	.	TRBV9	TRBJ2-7	CASSDSPSGRAYEQYF	TGTGCCAGCAGCGATAGCCCAAGCGGGAGGGCCTACGAGCAGTACTTC
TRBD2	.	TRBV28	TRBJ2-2	CASSYGLAGGPGGELFF	TGTGCCAGCAGTTACGGACTAGCGGGGGGGCCAGGCGGGGAGCTGTTTTTT
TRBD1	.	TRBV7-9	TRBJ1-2	CASSILDRGGYTF	TGTGCCAGCAGTATCCTAGACAGGGGTGGCTACACCTTC
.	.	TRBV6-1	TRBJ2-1	CASRKDGSSYNEQFF	TGTGCCAGCAGGAAGGACGGGAGCTCCTACAATGAGCAGTTCTTC
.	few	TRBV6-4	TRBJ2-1	CASSDGTYNEQFF	TGTGCCAGCAGTGACGGGACTTACAATGAGCAGTTCTTC
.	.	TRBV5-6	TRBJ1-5	CASSSRTATTYNSNQPQHF	TGTGCCAGCAGCTCACGGACAGCGACGACATACAATAGCAATCAGCCCCAGCATTTT
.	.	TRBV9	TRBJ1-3	CASSVDARIQNTIYF	TGTGCCAGCAGCGTAGATGCCAGGATACAAAACACCATATATTTT